This T cell receptor (beta chain) was documented in a study of T cell repertoires in cytomegalovirus infection. General study points: Identification of carriers of CMV plus the relevant HLA was performed using cumulative public TCR beta family frequency. HLA-C-restricted CMV-specific TCR beta clonotypes prevailed in the ex vivo response.

This clonotype was counted at least ten times. Its antigen remains unknown. TCRdb fed the reads into MiXCR, producing one record per CDR3 protein. The data contain around 350,000 distinct CDR3 sequences, less than 20% of them seen just once; the ten biggest clones take up approximately 8%. The CDR3 totals 17 residues. V lost 4 bases to trimming and J lost 0 bases, with 16 bases between them. CDR1 is SGHVS and CDR2 is FNYEAQ in the germline V gene. The sequencing sample was made of PBMCs. The chain recombines TRBV7-6 with TRBJ1-3, with TRBD1 as a possible D gene (5 bases). This receptor was obtained from a human donor in good health (CMV status not recorded). Some clones in this sample may be carry-over from other donors' samples. The CDR3 loop reads CASSSAGTYISGNTIYF. The CDR3 nucleotides are TGTGCCAGCAGCTCCGCCGGGACCTACATCTCTGGAAACACCATATATTTT.